This T cell receptor (beta chain) was sequenced for a study of cytomegalovirus exposure and HLA in healthy donors. 13 Jbeta primers and 60 Vbeta primers were used for the PCR. The protocol was immunoSEQ multiplex PCR, while the TCRdb copy is restricted to in-frame clones and leaves out a portion. In the table there are about 160,000 clones, 80% of which are singletons. All the people who gave samples were healthy bone marrow donors. Germline assignment: CDR1 MNHEY and CDR2 SVGAGI. With 6 bases clipped from V and 5 bases from J, the junction kept 3 bases outside the gene matches. This CDR3 contains 12 residues.

Sample: PBMCs. The TCR originated in a man aged 30 to 45 in good health and CMV-seronegative. This chain joins TRBV6-5 and TRBJ2-7, with TRBD1 matching over 8 bases. The CDR3: CASRDRVDEQYF. For the CDR3, the DNA is TGTGCCAGCAGGGACAGGGTCGACGAGCAGTACTTC.